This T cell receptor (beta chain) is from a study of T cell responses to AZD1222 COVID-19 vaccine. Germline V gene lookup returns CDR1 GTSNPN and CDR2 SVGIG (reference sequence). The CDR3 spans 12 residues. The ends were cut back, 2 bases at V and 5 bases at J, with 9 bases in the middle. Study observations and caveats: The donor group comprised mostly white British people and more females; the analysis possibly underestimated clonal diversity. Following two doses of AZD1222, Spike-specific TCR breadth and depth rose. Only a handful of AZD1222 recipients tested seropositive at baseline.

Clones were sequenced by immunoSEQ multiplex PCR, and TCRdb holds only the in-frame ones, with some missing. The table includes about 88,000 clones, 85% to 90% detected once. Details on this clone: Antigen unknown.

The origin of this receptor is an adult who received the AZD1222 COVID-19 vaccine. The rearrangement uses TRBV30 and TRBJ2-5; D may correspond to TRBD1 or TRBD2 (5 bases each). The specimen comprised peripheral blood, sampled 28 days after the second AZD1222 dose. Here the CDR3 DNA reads TGTGCCTGGAGTCGGGGCTATGAGACCCAGTACTTC. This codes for CAWSRGYETQYF.